The clone carrying this T cell receptor (beta chain) was seen a single time. This CDR3 comprises 13 residues. V was trimmed by 6 bases and J by 10 bases, leaving 16 bases between them. Germline V gene sequence: CDR1 MNHEY, CDR2 SMNVEV (reference sequence). The data originate from a study of blood T cell repertoires in COVID-19. Whole-study context: Specimens from acute and convalescent COVID-19 originated in the United States, Italy and Spain. T cells, B-cell-depleted T cells, or PBMCs provided the cDNA or gDNA that served as material.

As processed by the authors: For nucleated cells, counts were estimated from reference gene primer amplification. Some clones are missing from TCRdb's copy, which holds only in-frame ones; the method was immunoSEQ multiplex PCR. V and J calls and clone size are as listed in that table; D and trimming were resolved from the DNA. The repertoire consists of 200,000 to 250,000 clones, with about four fifths occurring once and the leading ten covering 10%. This receptor was taken from a woman aged 80 or over with acute or convalescent COVID-19. Sequenced input: peripheral blood. This rearrangement joins TRBV27 to TRBJ2-1, with D maybe TRBD2 (6 bases). The CDR3 DNA sequence: TGTGCCAGCAGATCCGGGACTGTGGGGGAGCAGTTCTTC. Its protein is CASRSGTVGEQFF.